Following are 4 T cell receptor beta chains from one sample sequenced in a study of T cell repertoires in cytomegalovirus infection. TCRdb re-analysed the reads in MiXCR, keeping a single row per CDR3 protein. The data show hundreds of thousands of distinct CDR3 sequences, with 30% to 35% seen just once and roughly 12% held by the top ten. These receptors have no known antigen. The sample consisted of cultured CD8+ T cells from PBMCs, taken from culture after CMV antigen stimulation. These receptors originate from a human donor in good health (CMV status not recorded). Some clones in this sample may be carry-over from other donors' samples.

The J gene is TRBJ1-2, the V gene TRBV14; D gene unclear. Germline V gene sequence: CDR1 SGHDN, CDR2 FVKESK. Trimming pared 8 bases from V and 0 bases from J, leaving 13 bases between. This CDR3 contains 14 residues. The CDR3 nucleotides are TGTGCCAGCTTTCTGACGGTAGCTAACTATGGCTACACCTTC. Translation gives CASFLTVANYGYTF.

The CDR3 reads CASTAGLHSTDTQYF. The DNA of the CDR3 is TGTGCCAGCACGGCGGGACTTCATTCCACAGATACGCAGTATTTT. J is TRBJ2-3 and V is TRBV27; D is perhaps TRBD2 (6 bases). Trimming cost V 7 bases and J 2 bases, with 16 bases left between them. Germline-derived CDR1 and CDR2 are MNHEY and SMNVEV (reference sequence). The CDR3 runs to 15 residues.

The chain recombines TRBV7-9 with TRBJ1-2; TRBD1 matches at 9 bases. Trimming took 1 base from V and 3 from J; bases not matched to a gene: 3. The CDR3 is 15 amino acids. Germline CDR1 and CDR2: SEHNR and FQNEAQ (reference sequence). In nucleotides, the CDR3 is TGTGCCAGCAGCTTAGGACAGGGGGATCACTATGGCTACACCTTC. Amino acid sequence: CASSLGQGDHYGYTF.

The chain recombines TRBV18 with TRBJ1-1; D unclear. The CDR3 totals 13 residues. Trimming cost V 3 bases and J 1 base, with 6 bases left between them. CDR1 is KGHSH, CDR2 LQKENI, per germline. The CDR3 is CASSPVSNTEAFF. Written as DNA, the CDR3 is TGTGCCAGCTCACCGGTCTCGAACACTGAAGCTTTCTTT. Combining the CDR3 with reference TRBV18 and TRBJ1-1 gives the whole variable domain NAGVMQNPRHLVRRRGQEARLRCSPMKGHSHVYWYRQLPEEGLKFMVYLQKENIIDESGMPKERFSAEFPKEGPSILRIQQVVRGDSAAYFCASSPVSNTEAFFGQGTRLTVV.